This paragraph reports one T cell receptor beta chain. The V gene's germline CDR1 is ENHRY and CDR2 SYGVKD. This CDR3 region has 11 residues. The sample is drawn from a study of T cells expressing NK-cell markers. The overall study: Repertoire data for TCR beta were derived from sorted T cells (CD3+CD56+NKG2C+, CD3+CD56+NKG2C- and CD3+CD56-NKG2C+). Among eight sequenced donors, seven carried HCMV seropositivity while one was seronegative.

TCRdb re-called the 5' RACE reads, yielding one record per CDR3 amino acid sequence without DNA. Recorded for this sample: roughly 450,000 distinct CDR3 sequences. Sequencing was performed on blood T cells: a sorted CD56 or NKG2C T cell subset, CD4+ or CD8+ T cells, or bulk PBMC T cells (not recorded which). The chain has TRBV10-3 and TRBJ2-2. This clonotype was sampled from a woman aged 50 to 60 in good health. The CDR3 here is CATRETGELFF.